This T cell receptor (beta chain) was captured in a study of cytomegalovirus exposure and HLA in healthy donors (TCRdb year 2017). Looking at the study overall: An earlier analysis of roughly 630 of the donors reported approximately 290 Gb of sequence data and about 100 million unique TCR beta sequences from roughly 200 million T cells. An early release that covered approximately 600 HLA-typed donors contained 300 to 350 gigabases of sequencing data and tens of millions of unique TCR sequences. Of the 300 to 500 genotyped donors, 80% to 90% were placed in the genetic ancestry cluster associated with self-reported Caucasian donors. The study aimed to test whether signatures of past pathogen exposure could be identified by cataloging public T cell receptors. The study used immunosequencing to profile the T cell repertoires of some 600 subjects and linked those repertoires to cytomegalovirus serostatus. Along with the approximately 700-subject first cohort, a separate validation cohort of over 90 different subjects was used. To predict cytomegalovirus infection status, the study brought together high-throughput TCR immunosequencing, statistical association of individual TCRs with disease status, and machine learning. A later analysis re-examined previously published TCR beta repertoires from just over 650 donors and added high-resolution HLA genotyping to investigate patterns of TCR occurrence. The later analysis used no new phenotypic data to find candidate immune exposures, relying instead on TCR beta sequences and their occurrence across donors. An earlier analysis of roughly 580 of the donors used high-throughput TCR beta sequencing to judge whether each TCR beta V gene segment behaved as functional or pseudogenic. Donor age, sex, ethnicity and CMV serostatus were compiled alongside the repertoire data. A later genetic analysis took genome-wide SNP genotypes for about 55% of the 666 donors and used that subset as a discovery cohort. Every repertoire in the discovery cohort had been generated on one and the same sequencing platform. Class I and class II HLA loci were covered by the typing at four-digit resolution. Typing coverage varied by locus: roughly 629-640 donors for A, B, C, DRB1 and DQB1; under 550 for DQA1; approximately 570 for DPA1; 450 to 480 for DPB1. Four or five DR-DQ haplotypes were treated as single units for association and clustering because of strong linkage in the cohort. Among about 410 genotyped donors of the cohort, an average of about 240,000 unique TCR beta nucleotide sequences was sequenced per donor, of which about 19% were non-productive. What the study reported, not specific to this receptor: In a later analysis, most CMV-associated TCR beta chains were found to appear HLA-restricted, with HLA associations seemingly driven largely by CMV exposure. Because HLA typing was unavailable for some donors at each locus, only the typed subset was used in association tests. Across donors, most TCR sequences were observed very rarely, whereas some public TCRs were present in many individuals. A further reported finding was that TCR beta sequences accurately predicted the HLA-A and HLA-B alleles for most subjects in the first cohort. Because counts were too low, 15 to 20 rarely observed V segments, including chromosome 9 orphons, were left out of the earlier analysis of 587 of the donors. A group of highly shared sequence variants was considered likely to be a technical artifact of the sequencing pipeline. Broadly in line with IMGT annotations, most TCR beta V segments showed up in productive rearrangements about 87% or about 30% of the time in an earlier analysis of several hundred of the donors. The cohort was sequenced for TCR beta chains only, and without alpha or paired-chain data the features that could be detected were limited. Strong co-occurrence of HLA alleles, especially DR and DQ, made assigning TCR associations to individual alleles difficult. In a later analysis, about 16,000 TCR beta sequences were associated with specific HLA alleles at a false discovery rate of 0.05. According to a later analysis, TCR association rates differed among HLA loci, with DRB1 alleles showing the most associated TCRs and HLA-C alleles showing the fewest. In vitro tests confirmed that a few of the cytomegalovirus-associated TCR beta chains recognize cytomegalovirus antigens. Sequencing depth was assumed to be roughly uniform across donors in the presence/absence analyses, though that assumption may not hold. In a later analysis, HLA-associated TCR beta chains were found to be more clonally expanded and to have lower generation probabilities than equally common non-associated chains. It was suggested by the authors that the approach could potentially be generalized to other disease states and immunological phenotypes. In both the original and validation cohorts, the classifier was reported to diagnose cytomegalovirus status with high specificity and sensitivity. CMV serostatus was the only immune exposure information available for the cohort. Linkage disequilibrium might explain the correlated functional status among segregating V segments, but an unknown experimental factor could not be ruled out. A total of about 150 TCR beta chains were listed by the study as associated with cytomegalovirus. In a later analysis, several top co-occurrence clusters were reported to appear linked to parvovirus B19, influenza, CMV and Epstein-Barr virus. In a later genetic analysis, fewer N-insertions in productive TCRs were reported among donors in an Asian-associated ancestry cluster than the approximately 670-donor mean. In a later genetic analysis, a missense DCLRE1C variant was associated with V-gene and J-gene trimming of TCR beta chains, and the association was replicated in an independent cohort. Because the 87-base-pair reads could not distinguish some IMGT-functional V segments, including TRBV6-2 and TRBV6-3, those segments were excluded.

The CDR3 measures 16 amino acids from cysteine to phenylalanine. The entry retains the CDR3 DNA only, 48 bases that are in frame from base 1. Clipping removes 1 base from V and 2 bases from J, with 7 as the unmatched junction base count. In the germline V gene (reference sequence), CDR1 corresponds to SEHNR and CDR2 to FQNEAQ. About this clone itself: What antigen it recognizes has not been identified. Base qualities are not recorded, but no much larger clone differs from it by a single base.

The cohort consisted of 600 to 700 healthy bone marrow donors. At the time of sampling, every cohort member was nominally healthy, though immune exposures that went unrecorded were likely present. The donor tested CMV seronegative, placing the donor among the 350 or so seronegative members of the cohort. Each donor provided a peripheral blood sample, and peripheral blood mononuclear cells were used for TCR beta sequencing. Genomic DNA extraction from the blood cell samples was performed with the Qiagen DNeasy Blood Extraction Kit. Libraries were made using the immunoSEQ multiplex PCR assay. A mixture of 60 forward primers for TCR Vbeta segments and 13 reverse primers for TCR Jbeta segments was used in the multiplex PCR. The CDR3 region of rearranged TCR beta genes was amplified from genomic DNA with a multiplex PCR assay. The amplified TCR beta libraries were sequenced on the Illumina HiSeq System as 87-base-pair reads. The study's processing was this. Across the 670 or so repertoires, a later analysis counted 75 million to 90 million unique TCR beta chains, around 10 million of which were shared by at least two donors. A nearest-neighbor algorithm error-corrected the raw reads and collapsed the reads into unique sequences, merging closely related sequences to remove PCR and sequencing errors. To assign V, D and J gene segments, CDR3 sequences were aligned to IMGT reference sequences. Each retained sequence needed at least a six-nucleotide match to both a V gene segment and a J gene segment. A rearrangement counted as productive if the CDR3 had no stop codons and remained in frame with V and J, and every other rearrangement counted as non-productive. CDR3 was defined according to IMGT convention as the region running from the second conserved V-encoded cysteine to the conserved J-encoded phenylalanine. The earlier analysis of 450 to 750 of the donors excluded any sequence lacking an unambiguous match to a single V gene segment. An earlier analysis of some 610 of the donors called V segments functional above 56.7% productive rearrangements and segregating when the between-donor standard deviation exceeded 5%. A statistical classification framework was developed to diagnose cytomegalovirus status using the catalog of TCR beta chain sequences. In a later analysis, V and J genes were assigned by comparing TCR nucleotide sequences against IMGT/GENE-DB human TR gene sequences. In a later analysis, CDR3 sequences and most-parsimonious VDJ recombination scenarios were assigned using the TCRdist pipeline. In a later analysis, every TCR beta chain was defined by the combination of its CDR3 amino acid sequence and its V-gene family, and reads without a unique V-gene family were dropped. To address suspected cross-contamination and a sequencing artifact, a later analysis removed around 590 highly shared, low-generation-probability nucleotide sequences. For each public chain, a later analysis derived a clonal expansion index from normalized ranks of inferred template counts within each repertoire. A later analysis computed generation probabilities with a VDJ recombination model fitted to out-of-frame rearrangements, and checked the results against IGoR. Hypergeometric tests were used in a later analysis to score TCR-TCR, TCR-HLA and TCR-CMV co-occurrence, with a repertoire-size bias correction applied to the TCR pairs. In a later analysis, false discovery rates were estimated by permuting HLA or CMV assignments 20 times. In a later analysis, co-occurring TCRs were grouped using DBSCAN, with TCRdist sequence similarity added in when clustering inside HLA-allele-positive subsets. For co-occurrence clustering, repertoires with fewer than 30,000 or more than 120,000 public chains were excluded, along with a handful of repertoires with anomalous nucleotide sharing. TCRdb retrieved this table from immuneACCESS and kept in-frame rearrangements only. Not all clones are present; in checked studies, unresolved V genes account for under half, and no reason is known for the remainder. The V and J calls and clone size come from that table; D and trimming were worked out from the DNA. The sample has 130,000 or so clones on record, over 60% of them singletons. The ten most abundant clones make up around 1.7% of the sample.

This receptor was identified in a female donor in good health and CMV-seronegative. The sample taken for sequencing was PBMCs. The sequence joins TRBV7-9 to TRBJ2-5, and 7 junction bases match TRBD2. The base sequence is TGTGCCAGCAGCTTAGGGACTAGTTTGGCTCAAGAGACCCAGTACTTC. This is translated as CASSLGTSLAQETQYF.